The 30 T cell receptor beta chains given below trace back to one sample, sequenced in a study of T cell repertoires in cytomegalovirus infection. TCRdb re-analysed the reads in MiXCR, keeping a single row per CDR3 protein. The table shows approximately 110,000 distinct CDR3 sequences, with over 30% occurring only once. Their antigens are not known. The sample consisted of CD8+ T cells from cultured PBMCs, taken from culture after CMV antigen stimulation. The receptors were gathered from a human donor in good health (CMV status not recorded). Some clones in this sample may be carry-over from other donors' samples.

This clonotype was seen only once. The chain links TRBV9 to TRBJ1-1; maybe TRBD1 (5 bases). Trimming stripped 4 bases from V and 0 bases from J, with 13 bases between. CDR1 is SGDLS, CDR2 YYNGEE, per germline. The CDR3 runs 15 residues. The CDR3 DNA reads as TGTGCCAGCAGCCCCTGGGGAGGGGTGAACACTGAAGCTTTCTTT. As protein: CASSPWGGVNTEAFF.

This clonotype was observed at least ten times. V usage is TRBV7-6 and J usage is TRBJ2-5, with TRBD1 matching 10 bases. The J segment lost 5 bases and the V segment lost 5 bases, leaving 8 bases of the junction unmatched. Germline CDR1 SGHVS, CDR2 FNYEAQ. The CDR3 totals 15 residues. This chain's CDR3 is CASSGGTGDGETQYF. Here the CDR3 DNA reads TGTGCCAGCAGCGGGGGGACAGGGGATGGGGAGACCCAGTACTTC.

This clonotype was recorded many times. A junction boundary mismatches the germline segment, possibly from a read error. The rearrangement uses TRBV6-2 or TRBV6-3 and TRBJ1-4, with D possibly being TRBD1 (5 bases). This CDR3 region has 16 residues. CDR1 is MNHEY, CDR2 SVGEGT, per germline. Written as DNA, the CDR3 is TGTGCCAGCGGACCTCATCCGTCGCCCCTCTCGGGGCTCCCCCAATTT. This encodes CASGPHPSPLSGLPQF.

This clonotype is labeled medium-sized (0.01 to 0.1%). The V and J genes are TRBV14 and TRBJ2-5, with 8 bases lining up with TRBD2. V shed 1 base and J 2 bases; nucleotides not matched to a gene: 15. The length of the CDR3 is 19 residues. Germline V gives CDR1 SGHDN, CDR2 FVKESK. The CDR3: CASSQVNGLGLDLQETQYF. The CDR3 DNA reads as TGTGCCAGCAGCCAAGTCAATGGGTTGGGACTAGACTTACAAGAGACCCAGTACTTC.

The V gene is TRBV6-2 or TRBV6-3, the J gene TRBJ2-3, with 7 positions matching TRBD1. Germline-derived CDR1 and CDR2 are MNHEY and SVGEGT. This CDR3 region has 17 residues. Trimming removed 2 bases from V and 0 bases from J; junction bases left unmatched: 8. The CDR3 region is CASSYDGTASSTDTQYF. The CDR3 DNA follows: TGTGCCAGCAGTTACGACGGGACAGCCTCTAGCACAGATACGCAGTATTTT.

This clonotype was detected a few times. This sequence joins TRBV5-4 and TRBJ2-3; D is ambiguous. In germline, CDR1 is SGHNT, CDR2 YYREEE (reference sequence). This CDR3 has 13 amino acids. The V and J ends lost 3 bases and 5 bases respectively, with 10 bases between them. CDR3 protein: CASSSRQEDTQYF. CDR3 nucleotides: TGTGCCAGCAGCTCCCGACAAGAAGATACGCAGTATTTT.

The V and J genes are TRBV28 and TRBJ2-5, with 13 bases fitting TRBD2. This CDR3 is 18 amino acids long. Germline assignment: CDR1 MDHEN and CDR2 SYDVKM. Germline trimming cut 9 bases from V and 0 bases from J; bases unmatched to any gene: 13. The CDR3 reads CASTPGLAGKTYQETQYF. Here the CDR3 DNA reads TGTGCCAGTACGCCGGGACTAGCGGGGAAGACGTACCAAGAGACCCAGTACTTC.

This chain uses TRBV6-2 or TRBV6-3 with TRBJ2-5, with D possibly being TRBD1 (6 bases). V was clipped by 4 bases and J by 7 bases, with 19 bases between them. CDR1 is MNHEY, CDR2 SVGEGT, per germline. The CDR3 spans 15 residues. CDR3 sequence (DNA): TGTGCCAGCAGTTCCAAAGGGGACAACCGAGGGACCCAGTACTTC. Residues: CASSSKGDNRGTQYF.

In its sample, this clonotype was seen a few times. The chain has TRBV19 and TRBJ1-5; the D is unclear. The CDR3 runs 15 residues. V was clipped by 4 bases and J by 2 bases, with 12 bases between them. Germline V gene sequence: CDR1 LNHDA, CDR2 SQIVND (reference sequence). The CDR3 here is CASSTLTTGNQPQHF. CDR3 in DNA: TGTGCCAGTAGTACCTTGACAACGGGCAATCAGCCCCAGCATTTT.

The chain uses TRBV6-6 and TRBJ2-7; D is ambiguous. This CDR3 has 16 amino acids. Between the trimmed V and J ends, which lost 2 bases and 0 bases, there was a span of 14 bases. Germline V gene lookup returns CDR1 MNHNY and CDR2 SVGAGI (reference sequence). The CDR3 loop reads CASSYSRSVSSYEQYF. Written as DNA, the CDR3 is TGTGCCAGCAGTTACAGTCGCTCGGTTAGCTCCTACGAGCAGTACTTC.

This clonotype was recorded many times. The chain combines TRBV5-6 with TRBJ1-4; maybe TRBD1 (5 bases). The CDR3 runs 16 residues. Germline loops: CDR1 SGHDT, CDR2 YYEEEE. Deletions cut 4 bases from V and 3 bases from J, with 16 bases between. CDR3: CASSPGRGPANEKLFF. The CDR3 region has the DNA TGTGCCAGCAGCCCTGGGAGGGGACCGGCTAATGAAAAACTGTTTTTT.

The chain employs TRBV7-8 and TRBJ2-1; D uncertain. Germline CDR1 SGHVS, CDR2 FQNEAQ. This CDR3 region has 13 residues. Trimming removed 1 base at V and 6 bases at J, with 7 bases between. In DNA form, the CDR3 reads TGTGCCAGCAGCTTAGTTTTTGGCAATGAGCAGTTCTTC. Protein sequence: CASSLVFGNEQFF.

This chain uses TRBV29-1 with TRBJ2-7; D gene uncertain. The CDR3 length is 12 residues. Between the trimmed V and J ends, which lost 0 bases and 3 bases, there was a span of 6 bases. The germline V gene encodes CDR1 SQVTM and CDR2 ANQGSEA. The CDR3 sequence: CSVEEQDYEQYF. DNA for the CDR3: TGCAGCGTTGAAGAACAAGACTACGAGCAGTACTTC.

This clonotype showed up many times. The chain links TRBV7-3 to TRBJ2-7; D gene ambiguous. The CDR3 length is 16 residues. The V end lost 1 base, the J end lost 1 base, and 14 bases lay between the germline ends. Germline V lookup: CDR1 SGHTA, CDR2 FQGTGA. CDR3 in amino acids: CASSLSGVTGSYEQYF. CDR3 sequence (DNA): TGTGCCAGCAGCTTAAGTGGGGTTACCGGGTCCTACGAGCAGTACTTC.

There are many counts of this clonotype. The J gene is TRBJ1-1, the V gene TRBV7-6; the match to TRBD1 covers 7 bases. Per germline, CDR1 SGHVS and CDR2 FNYEAQ. Losses at the gene ends were 1 base for V and 2 bases for J; bases not matched to a gene: 4. The CDR3 is made up of 15 amino acids. CDR3 nucleotides: TGTGCCAGCAGCTTAGAAGGGGGCGAAAACACTGAAGCTTTCTTT. It is translated as CASSLEGGENTEAFF.

As DNA, the CDR3 is TGCAGCGTTCTGGAGACTAACTATGGCTACACCTTC. It yields the protein CSVLETNYGYTF. V and J are TRBV29-1 and TRBJ1-2; D remains ambiguous. Trimming shortened V by 5 bases and J by 0 bases, and 7 bases separated the two germline ends. The CDR3 covers 12 residues. The V gene's germline CDR1 is SQVTM and CDR2 ANQGSEA.

This clonotype was observed a few times. This chain's CDR3 is CASSFTGTRGDSPLHF. The CDR3 DNA reads TGTGCCAGCAGTTTTACCGGGACACGGGGGGATTCACCCCTCCACTTT. The chain carries TRBV28 and TRBJ1-6, with D maybe TRBD1 (6 bases). Trimming removed 3 bases at V and 8 bases at J, with 17 bases between. The germline V gene has CDR1 MDHEN and CDR2 SYDVKM. The CDR3 has 16 amino acids.

This clonotype was detected many times. This sequence joins TRBV7-2 and TRBJ2-7, with TRBD2 identical over 8 bases. V was clipped by 2 bases and J by 4 bases; unmatched bases: 4. The CDR3 has 14 residues. Germline loops: CDR1 SGHTA, CDR2 FQGNSA. The CDR3 reads CASSLSASGYEQYF. The CDR3 DNA is TGTGCCAGCAGCTTAAGTGCTAGCGGGTACGAGCAGTACTTC.

This clonotype has a handful of counts. The chain has TRBV7-9 and TRBJ2-4, with D unresolved. CDR1 is SEHNR, CDR2 FQNEAQ, per germline (reference sequence). The length of the CDR3 is 14 residues. V was trimmed by 6 bases and J by 3 bases, leaving 12 bases between them. The CDR3 spells CASSPSVGKNIQYF. In DNA form, the CDR3 reads TGTGCCAGCAGTCCGAGCGTAGGCAAAAACATTCAGTACTTC.

V usage is TRBV19 and J usage is TRBJ1-1, with D possibly being TRBD1 (5 bases). CDR3 size: 13 residues. Germline V lookup: CDR1 LNHDA, CDR2 SQIVND (reference sequence). Trimming stripped 0 bases from V and 6 bases from J, with 8 bases between. The CDR3 spells CASSIDGGSEAFF. CDR3 DNA sequence: TGTGCCAGTAGTATAGACGGGGGTTCTGAAGCTTTCTTT.

The gene calls are TRBV7-8 and TRBJ2-1; TRBD2 agrees at 15 bases. CDR1 and CDR2 (germline): SGHVS, FQNEAQ. CDR3 size: 16 residues. The trim removed 1 base at V and 7 bases at J, leaving 2 bases unmatched. The chain's CDR3 is CASSLGTSGGVNEQFF. The CDR3 nucleotides read TGTGCCAGCAGCTTAGGGACTAGCGGGGGGGTAAATGAGCAGTTCTTC. Filled out from reference TRBV7-8 and TRBJ2-1, the complete variable domain reads GAGVSQSPRYKVAKRGQDVALRCDPISGHVSLFWYQQALGQGPEFLTYFQNEAQLDKSGLPSDRFFAERPEGSVSTLKIQRTQQEDSAVYLCASSLGTSGGVNEQFFGPGTRLTVL.

The chain has TRBV11-2 and TRBJ2-6; no clear D gene. The CDR3 is 15 residues long. Germline V gene data show CDR1 as SGHAT and CDR2 as FQNNGV. V lost 4 bases and J lost 3, with 10 bases in between. CDR3 loop: CASSSPRSGANVLTF. CDR3 sequence (DNA): TGTGCCAGCAGCTCTCCTAGAAGTGGGGCCAACGTCCTGACTTTC.

In this sample, this clonotype turned up a few times. This sequence joins TRBV2 and TRBJ1-4; D is uncertain. The V gene lost 7 bases and the J gene lost 2 bases, with 17 bases spanning the gap. There are 16 residues in the CDR3. Germline CDR1 SNHLY, CDR2 FYNNEI. The CDR3 loop is CASTFFVGGTNEKLFF. DNA of the CDR3: TGTGCCAGCACCTTTTTCGTTGGCGGTACTAATGAAAAACTGTTTTTT.

This clonotype has ten or more counts. This rearrangement joins TRBV7-8 to TRBJ1-1; D gene ambiguous. Germline CDR1 is SGHVS and CDR2 is FQNEAQ. V lost 0 bases and J lost 1, with 3 bases in between. There are 13 residues in the CDR3. CDR3 DNA sequence: TGTGCCAGCAGCTTAGCCCCGAACACTGAAGCTTTCTTT. Amino acids: CASSLAPNTEAFF.

This rearrangement joins TRBV28 to TRBJ2-3, with D possibly TRBD2 on 6 matching bases. V lost 6 bases, J lost 4 bases, and 26 bases lay in between. The V gene's germline CDR1 is MDHEN and CDR2 SYDVKM. CDR3 length: 18 residues. The CDR3 DNA follows: TGTGCCAGCAGCCTAACTTTGGGAGGAGGCATTGAGGCAGATACGCAGTATTTT. Translation: CASSLTLGGGIEADTQYF.

The chain carries TRBV7-9 and TRBJ1-2, with a tentative D call TRBD1 (5 bases). CDR3 size: 13 residues. Germline CDR1 SEHNR, CDR2 FQNEAQ (reference sequence). With 7 bases removed from V and 4 bases from J, the gap between germline ends came to 13 bases. The CDR3 is CASNGDAPYGYTF. CDR3 DNA: TGTGCCAGCAACGGGGACGCCCCCTATGGCTACACCTTC.

The chain has TRBV27 and TRBJ2-7, with a tentative D call TRBD1 (5 bases). The CDR3 extends over 14 amino acids. Per germline, CDR1 MNHEY and CDR2 SMNVEV (reference sequence). V lost 6 bases and J lost 2, with 14 bases in between. CDR3 region: CASRSGFGPYEQYF. The CDR3 nucleotides read TGTGCCAGCAGATCAGGGTTTGGCCCCTACGAGCAGTACTTC.

The chain is built from TRBV18 and TRBJ2-7; 7 positions agree with TRBD1. The CDR3 loop spans 15 amino acids. J lost 1 base, V lost 3 bases, and 6 bases had no gene match. Germline assignment: CDR1 KGHSH and CDR2 LQKENI. The CDR3 is CASSPRRQGSYEQYF. The CDR3 DNA follows: TGTGCCAGCTCACCCCGGAGACAGGGATCCTACGAGCAGTACTTC.

In this sample, this clonotype turned up a few times. The chain couples TRBV29-1 to TRBJ2-1, with D perhaps matching TRBD2 (7 bases). This CDR3 contains 15 residues. Germline V gene lookup returns CDR1 SQVTM and CDR2 ANQGSEA. Trimming pared 4 bases from V and 0 bases from J, leaving 13 bases between. This CDR3 reads CSVVGGASSYNEQFF. CDR3 DNA: TGCAGCGTTGTAGGGGGGGCAAGCTCCTACAATGAGCAGTTCTTC.

The rearrangement joins TRBV7-8 to TRBJ1-5, with D unresolved. V lost 6 bases, J lost 5 bases, and 11 bases lay in between. This CDR3 has 13 amino acids. Germline CDR1 reads SGHVS; CDR2 reads FQNEAQ. In DNA form, the CDR3 reads TGTGCCAGCAGTATAGAGGGTGATCAGCCCCAGCATTTT. Its translation is CASSIEGDQPQHF.